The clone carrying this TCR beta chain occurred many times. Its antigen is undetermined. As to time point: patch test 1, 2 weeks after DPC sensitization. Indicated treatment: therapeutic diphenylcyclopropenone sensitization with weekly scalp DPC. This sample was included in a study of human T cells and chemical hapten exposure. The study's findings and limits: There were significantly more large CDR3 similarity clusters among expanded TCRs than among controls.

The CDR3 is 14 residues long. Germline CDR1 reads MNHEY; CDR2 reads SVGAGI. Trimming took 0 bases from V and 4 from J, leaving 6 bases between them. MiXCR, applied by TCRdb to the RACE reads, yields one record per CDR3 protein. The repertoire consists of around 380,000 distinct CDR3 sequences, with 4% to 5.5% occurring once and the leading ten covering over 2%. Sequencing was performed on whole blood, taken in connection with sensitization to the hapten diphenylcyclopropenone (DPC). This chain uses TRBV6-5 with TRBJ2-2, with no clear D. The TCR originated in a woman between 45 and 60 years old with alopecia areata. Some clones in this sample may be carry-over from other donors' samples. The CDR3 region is CASSYSYGTGELFF. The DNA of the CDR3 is TGTGCCAGCAGTTACTCGTACGGCACCGGGGAGCTGTTTTTT.